The clone carrying this TCR beta chain was counted only a few times. This sample stems from a study of human T cells and chemical hapten exposure. As to time point: patch test 2, 6 weeks after DPC sensitization. The treatment denotes: therapeutic diphenylcyclopropenone sensitization with weekly scalp DPC. Unfractionated whole blood served as the source for total RNA extraction. Each CDR3 protein is one row after TCRdb ran MiXCR on the RACE reads. The sample records more than 90,000 distinct CDR3 sequences, over 9.5% being singletons. This CDR3 has 15 amino acids. Looked up from germline, CDR1 is LGHNA and CDR2 is YSLEER. V was clipped by 0 bases and J by 5 bases; unmatched bases: 6.

The TCR originated in a woman in her thirties or forties with alopecia areata. Some clones in this sample may be carry-over from other donors' samples. The chain uses TRBV4-3 and TRBJ2-5; 7 nucleotides agree with TRBD1. The specimen comprised whole blood, sampled in connection with sensitization to the hapten diphenylcyclopropenone (DPC). The chain's CDR3 is CASSQEGGRSETQYF. The CDR3 coding sequence is TGCGCCAGCAGCCAAGAAGGGGGCAGGTCGGAGACCCAGTACTTC.